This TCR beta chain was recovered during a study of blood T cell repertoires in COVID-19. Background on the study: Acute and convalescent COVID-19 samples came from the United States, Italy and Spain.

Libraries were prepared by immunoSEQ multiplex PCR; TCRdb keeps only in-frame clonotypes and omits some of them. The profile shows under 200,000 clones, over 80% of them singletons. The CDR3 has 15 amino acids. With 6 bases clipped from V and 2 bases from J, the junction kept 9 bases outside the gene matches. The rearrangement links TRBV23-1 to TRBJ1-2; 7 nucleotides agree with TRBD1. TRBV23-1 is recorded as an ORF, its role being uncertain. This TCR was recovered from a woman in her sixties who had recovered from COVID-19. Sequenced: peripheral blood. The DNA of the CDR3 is TGCGCCAGCAGCCCCTCTGGACAGGAAAACTATGGCTACACCTTC. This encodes CASSPSGQENYGYTF.